These 22 T cell receptor beta chains originate from one sample sequenced in a study of OX40 agonist ivuxolimab in advanced cancers. Produced via immunoSEQ multiplex PCR; TCRdb's table is partial and in-frame only. The table lists some 50,000 clones, less than 90% of them singletons. The sample in question was CD4+ or CD8+ T cells sorted from blood, obtained in a trial of the OX40 agonist ivuxolimab. The receptors originated from an adult with an advanced solid tumor such as melanoma, head and neck, liver or kidney cancer.

The chain combines TRBV7-9 with TRBJ2-1; D tentatively reads TRBD1 or TRBD2 (7 bases each). The V end was cut by 4 bases, the J end by 8 bases, with 21 bases between. The CDR3 is 16 amino acids. Germline V gene lookup returns CDR1 SEHNR and CDR2 FQNEAQ (reference sequence). This CDR3 reads CASSSPGGVRRDEQFF. In nucleotides, the CDR3 is TGTGCCAGCAGCTCCCCAGGGGGGGTTAGGCGGGATGAGCAGTTCTTC.

This clone is judged medium-sized. CDR3: CASSPSGSSDEQYF. CDR3 bases: TGTGCCAGCAGCCCTAGCGGGAGTAGTGACGAGCAGTACTTC. The V gene is TRBV7-9, the J gene TRBJ2-7; 10 bases match TRBD2. The CDR3 has 14 residues. Germline CDR1 reads SEHNR; CDR2 reads FQNEAQ (reference sequence). V lost 5 bases and J lost 5; bases outside the gene matches: 6.

This clone is a singleton in its sample. The V and J genes are TRBV11-3 and TRBJ2-7; D possibly uses TRBD1 or TRBD2 (5 bases each). The length of the CDR3 is 15 residues. Germline V gene data show CDR1 as SGHNT and CDR2 as YENEEA. Trimming stripped 3 bases from V and 3 bases from J, with 15 bases between. CDR3 nucleotides: TGTGCCAGCAGCTTTGGGGGTCTGACGAGCTACGAGCAGTACTTC. It encodes CASSFGGLTSYEQYF.

The chain employs TRBV30 and TRBJ1-6; TRBD1 aligns across 8 bases. The CDR3 is 14 residues long. V gave up 4 bases and J gave up 6 bases; unmatched junction bases: 5. Germline V gene sequence: CDR1 GTSNPN, CDR2 SVGIG (reference sequence). As DNA, the CDR3 is TGTGCCTGGAACCAAGGACAGGGTAATTCACCCCTCCACTTT. Encoded protein: CAWNQGQGNSPLHF.

This clone was detected only once. The chain is built from TRBV10-3 and TRBJ1-5; D not certain. The CDR3 is 14 residues long. The germline CDR1 and CDR2 sequences are ENHRY and SYGVKD. V shed 2 bases and J shed 6 bases, with 11 bases lying between them. The CDR3 loop is CAISEDASGQPQHF. The CDR3 DNA is TGTGCCATCAGTGAGGACGCAAGTGGTCAGCCCCAGCATTTT.

This chain links TRBV5-5 with TRBJ2-7, with 10 positions matching TRBD2. V shed 2 bases, J shed 11 bases, and the junction held 16 bases outside the gene matches. The germline CDR1 and CDR2 sequences are SGHKS and YYEKEE (reference sequence). This CDR3 is 16 amino acids long. The CDR3 sequence: CASSLSRAGGQRLEYF. The CDR3, as DNA: TGTGCCAGCAGCTTAAGCCGAGCGGGAGGGCAACGGTTGGAGTACTTC.

The CDR3 nucleotides read TGTGCCAGCAGCCCCGACAGGGGAAGAAGCTATGGCTACACCTTC. This translates into CASSPDRGRSYGYTF. V is TRBV27 and J is TRBJ1-2, with 8 bases lining up with TRBD1. The germline V gene encodes CDR1 MNHEY and CDR2 SMNVEV (reference sequence). CDR3 length equals 15 residues. The V segment lost 6 bases and the J segment 4 bases; nucleotides outside the gene matches: 10.

The chain employs TRBV18 and TRBJ1-2, with a weak D call TRBD1 (5 bases). The CDR3 is made up of 13 amino acids. Germline CDR1 reads KGHSH; CDR2 reads LQKENI. The V gene lost 2 bases and the J gene lost 5 bases, with 9 bases spanning the gap. For the CDR3, the DNA is TGTGCCAGCTCACCAAGGGACGAATATGGCTACACCTTC. Its translation: CASSPRDEYGYTF.

The J gene is TRBJ2-7, the V gene TRBV29-1, with 9 nucleotides matching TRBD1. V dropped 0 bases and J dropped 3; count of bases not matched to a gene: 6. Germline V gives CDR1 SQVTM, CDR2 ANQGSEA. The CDR3 extends over 15 amino acids. CDR3 nucleotides: TGCAGCGTTGAAGATTCGGGGACAGGGAGCTACGAGCAGTACTTC. Translated, it gives CSVEDSGTGSYEQYF.

This clone has a handful of counts. The chain is built from TRBV7-2 and TRBJ1-1; TRBD1 might be the D (6 bases). The ends were cut back, 3 bases at V and 1 base at J, with 12 bases in the middle. The CDR3 totals 15 residues. The V gene's germline CDR1 is SGHTA and CDR2 FQGNSA. The CDR3 region is CASSLKQGWNTEAFF. DNA for the CDR3: TGTGCCAGCAGCTTGAAACAGGGCTGGAACACTGAAGCTTTCTTT. The full variable domain, its missing parts supplied by reference TRBV7-2 and TRBJ1-1, is GAGVSQSPSNKVTEKGKDVELRCDPISGHTALYWYRQSLGQGLEFLIYFQGNSAPDKSGLPSDRFSAERTGGSVSTLTIQRTQQEDSAVYLCASSLKQGWNTEAFFGQGTRLTVV.

V and J are TRBV5-1 and TRBJ2-3; 12 bases are shared with TRBD2. The CDR3 totals 14 residues. The V segment lost 4 bases and the J segment 6 bases; nucleotides outside the gene matches: 3. Germline V gives CDR1 SGHRS, CDR2 YFSETQ. CDR3 bases: TGCGCCAGCAGCCTTGGACTAGCGGGGGATACGCAGTATTTT. It codes for CASSLGLAGDTQYF.

This clone was observed once. This rearrangement joins TRBV5-1 to TRBJ1-2; D is perhaps TRBD1 (6 bases). V was pared by 0 bases and J by 0 bases, with 12 bases between. Germline-derived CDR1 and CDR2 are SGHRS and YFSETQ. This CDR3 contains 16 residues. The CDR3 DNA reads TGCGCCAGCAGCTTGGGACAGGCCCCAACTAACTATGGCTACACCTTC. It encodes CASSLGQAPTNYGYTF.

The rearrangement uses TRBV29-1 and TRBJ1-2; 7 bases agree with TRBD1. Trimming cost V 7 bases and J 6 bases; bases outside gene matches: 5. This CDR3 spans 11 amino acids. Germline V gene sequence: CDR1 SQVTM, CDR2 ANQGSEA. The CDR3: CSGRQGDGYTF. The CDR3, as DNA: TGCAGCGGGAGACAGGGAGATGGCTACACCTTC.

The chain links TRBV29-1 to TRBJ2-1; D might be TRBD2 (6 bases). The V end was cut by 6 bases, the J end by 3 bases, with 12 bases between. The germline V gene encodes CDR1 SQVTM and CDR2 ANQGSEA. The CDR3 contains 13 residues. The CDR3 is CSVRDAIYNEQFF. The CDR3 region has the DNA TGCAGCGTGCGGGACGCTATCTACAATGAGCAGTTCTTC.

The V call is TRBV6-6, the J call TRBJ1-5; tentative D call: TRBD1 (5 bases). The CDR3 is 14 amino acids. V was trimmed by 2 bases and J by 7 bases, leaving 12 bases between them. CDR1 is MNHNY and CDR2 is SVGAGI in the germline V gene (reference sequence). The DNA for the CDR3 is TGTGCCAGCAGTTACCGGACACGGGGACAGCCCCAGCATTTT. Residues: CASSYRTRGQPQHF.

This chain joins TRBV19 and TRBJ2-7; D is undetermined. CDR1 and CDR2 (germline): LNHDA, SQIVND (reference sequence). Trimming cost V 3 bases and J 0 bases, with 9 bases left between them. The CDR3 has 14 amino acids. This CDR3 reads CASSMGVSSYEQYF. The CDR3 nucleotides are TGTGCCAGTAGTATGGGTGTGAGCTCCTACGAGCAGTACTTC.

This chain connects TRBV11-3 to TRBJ2-3; a possible D gene is TRBD2 (5 bases). V dropped 5 bases and J dropped 3 bases, with 12 bases sitting between them. Germline CDR1 reads SGHNT; CDR2 reads YENEEA. The CDR3 length is 14 residues. The CDR3 sequence: CASSPTRGTDTQYF. In DNA form, the CDR3 reads TGTGCCAGCAGCCCCACCCGGGGAACAGATACGCAGTATTTT. The entire variable domain, with the rest obtained from reference TRBV11-3 and TRBJ2-3, is as follows: EAGVVQSPRYKIIEKKQPVAFWCNPISGHNTLYWYLQNLGQGPELLIRYENEEAVDDSQLPKDRFSAERLKGVDSTLKIQPAELGDSAVYLCASSPTRGTDTQYFGPGTRLTVL.

This clone has more than one count but fewer than ten. The rearrangement uses TRBV27 and TRBJ2-7; tentatively, D is TRBD2 (5 bases). CDR1 and CDR2 from the germline V gene are MNHEY and SMNVEV (reference sequence). There are 15 residues in the CDR3. Trimming stripped 6 bases from V and 2 bases from J, with 17 bases between. In DNA, the CDR3 is TGTGCCAGCAGCTGGACCAGCAGCGGCCCCTACGAGCAGTACTTC. Translated, it gives CASSWTSSGPYEQYF.

The chain links TRBV20-1 to TRBJ1-2; 7 bases line up with TRBD1. The CDR3 covers 11 residues. The germline V gene has CDR1 DFQATT and CDR2 SNEGSKA (reference sequence). The CDR3 spells CSTGQNRGYTF. CDR3 in DNA: TGCAGCACGGGACAGAACCGTGGCTACACCTTC.

This chain joins TRBV2 and TRBJ1-1; no reliable D call. Looked up from germline, CDR1 is SNHLY and CDR2 is FYNNEI. The CDR3 extends over 13 amino acids. Trimming removed 2 bases from V and 7 bases from J, with 11 bases in between. CDR3 region: CASSERKEIEAFF. As DNA, the CDR3 is TGTGCCAGCAGTGAACGTAAGGAGATTGAAGCTTTCTTT.

This chain links TRBV5-6 with TRBJ2-5; 9 bases align to TRBD2. Germline assignment: CDR1 SGHDT and CDR2 YYEEEE. The CDR3 length is 16 residues. V lost 4 bases to trimming and J lost 2 bases; unmatched junction nucleotides: 9. The CDR3 sequence is CASSPRGLAGQETQYF. CDR3 bases: TGTGCCAGCAGCCCTAGGGGCCTAGCGGGACAAGAGACCCAGTACTTC.

A few counts support this clone. The chain combines TRBV5-1 with TRBJ1-3, with unresolved D. The CDR3 contains 14 residues. The germline V and J ends were trimmed by 0 bases and 4 bases, with 8 bases remaining between them. Germline V lookup: CDR1 SGHRS, CDR2 YFSETQ. In DNA, the CDR3 is TGCGCCAGCAGCTTGGCTGCCGTGGGAAACACCATATATTTT. Residues: CASSLAAVGNTIYF.